This T cell receptor beta chain was identified in a study of tumor and adjacent non-tumor tissue in lung cancer. Notes on the study in general: Compared with tumor, normal lung showed significantly lower TCR diversity.

About this clonotype itself: Its antigen is unknown. An end of the junction differs from the germline gene, which may be a read error.

The CDR3 has 14 residues. Germline CDR1 and CDR2: MNHNS and SASEGT. TCRbeta libraries were built with three rounds of nested PCR, modified from ARM-PCR. TCRdb analysed the multiplex PCR reads with MiXCR anew, one entry per CDR3 protein. Here the sample spans 90,000 to 100,000 distinct CDR3 sequences, 80% being singletons. This sample's RNA came from whole unsorted tissue. This non-tumor lung sample came from over 3 cm beyond the tumor edge. Sequenced: distant non-tumor lung tissue. This TCR was sampled from a man between 60 and 75 years old with small cell lung cancer. V is TRBV6-1 and J is TRBJ2-2; a weak D match, TRBD1 (5 bases). CDR3 nucleotide sequence: TGTACCAACTGGGGCCCCGCGAACACTGGGGAGCTGTTTTTT. This sequence encodes CTNWGPANTGELFF.